What follows are 32 T cell receptor beta chains derived from one specimen sequenced in a study of graft-versus-host responses after intestinal transplantation. The data were produced by immunoSEQ multiplex PCR, yet TCRdb's version contains in-frame clones alone and is incomplete. The sample has under 45,000 clones, roughly 93% seen once; the top ten hold 3.6%. The sample was PBMCs, taken around 730 days after intestinal transplantation. The receptor source for this set is a human patient who received an intestinal transplant, so some T cells may come from the graft donor.

The V and J genes are TRBV7-9 and TRBJ1-2; perhaps TRBD1 as D (5 bases). The V gene's germline CDR1 is SEHNR and CDR2 FQNEAQ (reference sequence). Trimming cost V 8 bases and J 5 bases, with 24 bases left between them. The CDR3 is 16 residues long. DNA for the CDR3: TGTGCCAGCCTTGGGGAAAATGGGGGGTCAAAATATGGCTACACCTTC. Protein: CASLGENGGSKYGYTF.

The chain links TRBV21-1 to TRBJ2-7; TRBD2 is taken as the D call from the table, unchecked against the DNA. TRBV21-1 is a pseudogene. This CDR3 comprises 17 residues. The CDR3 region is CASSKVGGELSYYEQYF. Here the CDR3 DNA reads TGTGCCAGCAGCAAAGTTGGTGGTGAACTTTCCTACTACGAGCAGTACTTC.

The chain combines TRBV9 with TRBJ2-3, with TRBD1 matching over 10 bases. Trimming removed 4 bases from V and 3 bases from J; junction bases left unmatched: 11. CDR3 size: 17 residues. Germline V gene lookup returns CDR1 SGDLS and CDR2 YYNGEE. This CDR3 is CASSLRQGALVTDTQYF. For the CDR3, the DNA is TGTGCCAGCAGCCTCCGACAGGGGGCCCTAGTAACAGATACGCAGTATTTT.

The rearrangement uses TRBV4-1 and TRBJ2-5; 8 nucleotides match TRBD2. CDR1 and CDR2 from the germline V gene are MGHRA and YSYEKL. V shed 6 bases, J shed 3 bases, and the junction held 6 bases outside the gene matches. The CDR3 sequence is 14 residues long. The CDR3 DNA is TGCGCCAGCAGGCAACCGGGACTAGAAGAGACCCAGTACTTC. Protein product: CASRQPGLEETQYF.

The chain uses TRBV27 and TRBJ1-5; D unresolved. The CDR3 spans 14 residues. Trimming took 6 bases from V and 0 from J, leaving 9 bases between them. The germline gives CDR1 MNHEY, CDR2 SMNVEV (reference sequence). The CDR3 is CASSSTYSNQPQHF. In nucleotides, the CDR3 is TGTGCCAGCAGCTCAACATATAGCAATCAGCCCCAGCATTTT.

The rearrangement joins TRBV29-1 to TRBJ2-1; no clear D gene. Germline loops: CDR1 SQVTM, CDR2 ANQGSEA. The germline V and J ends were trimmed by 3 bases and 4 bases, with 7 bases remaining between them. The length of the CDR3 is 12 residues. CDR3 sequence (DNA): TGCAGCGTTGACCGAGTTTACAATGAGCAGTTCTTC. It codes for CSVDRVYNEQFF.

The chain uses TRBV2 and TRBJ1-5; unclear D gene. Germline CDR1 reads SNHLY; CDR2 reads FYNNEI. This CDR3 is built from 13 residues. V lost 4 bases and J 5 bases, leaving 9 bases between the germline ends. The CDR3 spells CASSGEGHQPQHF. CDR3 coding DNA: TGTGCCAGCAGTGGGGAAGGCCATCAGCCCCAGCATTTT.

The J gene is TRBJ2-3, the V gene TRBV27; D remains ambiguous. The length of the CDR3 is 13 residues. V was shortened by 5 bases and J by 1 base, with 7 bases between the two germline ends. CDR1 and CDR2 (germline): MNHEY, SMNVEV (reference sequence). The CDR3 protein is CASSDTGTDTQYF. The CDR3 coding sequence is TGTGCCAGCAGTGACACCGGCACAGATACGCAGTATTTT.

The rearrangement uses TRBV18 and TRBJ1-6; a possible D gene is TRBD1 (5 bases). The germline V gene has CDR1 KGHSH and CDR2 LQKENI. Trimming took off 2 bases at V and 8 bases at J, with 16 bases between the two ends. CDR3 length equals 16 residues. In DNA, the CDR3 is TGTGCCAGCTCACCATCGGGGGACCCCAGTTATTCACCCCTCCACTTT. It yields the protein CASSPSGDPSYSPLHF.

This clone occurred once. The chain combines TRBV4-1 with TRBJ2-7; either TRBD1 or TRBD2 may supply D (7 bases each). This CDR3 region has 16 residues. V lost 1 base, J lost 7 bases, and 20 bases lay in between. The germline gives CDR1 MGHRA, CDR2 YSYEKL. The DNA for the CDR3 is TGCGCCAGCAGCCAAGGACGAACAGGGGAGGGAAAAGAGCAGTACTTC. Its translation: CASSQGRTGEGKEQYF.

The V gene is TRBV5-6, the J gene TRBJ1-5; D unresolved. This CDR3 is 13 amino acids long. CDR1 and CDR2 from the germline V gene are SGHDT and YYEEEE. The V gene lost 2 bases and the J gene lost 0 bases, with 3 bases spanning the gap. CDR3 sequence reads: CASSFGSNQPQHF. Written as DNA, the CDR3 is TGTGCCAGCAGCTTCGGTAGCAATCAGCCCCAGCATTTT.

This clone showed up just once. The J gene is TRBJ2-7, the V gene TRBV4-1; 7 bases align to TRBD1. J lost 4 bases, V lost 3 bases, and 6 bases had no gene match. Looked up from germline, CDR1 is MGHRA and CDR2 is YSYEKL. The CDR3 is 14 residues long. CDR3 sequence: CASSHDRVNYEQYF. CDR3 coding DNA: TGCGCCAGCAGCCATGACAGGGTTAATTACGAGCAGTACTTC.

This sequence joins TRBV18 and TRBJ2-7; possibly TRBD1 or TRBD2 for D (7 bases each). Trimming shortened V by 3 bases and J by 0 bases, and 12 bases separated the two germline ends. This CDR3 has 15 amino acids. Germline V gene data show CDR1 as KGHSH and CDR2 as LQKENI. The DNA for the CDR3 is TGTGCCAGCTCACCCACAGGGGAGGGCTCCTACGAGCAGTACTTC. Its protein product is CASSPTGEGSYEQYF.

This clone has a single count. The rearrangement uses TRBV5-1 and TRBJ2-3, with D perhaps assigned TRBD1 or TRBD2 (6 bases each). Germline CDR1 and CDR2: SGHRS and YFSETQ. The CDR3 spans 16 residues. V lost 2 bases to trimming and J lost 3 bases, with 16 bases between them. The CDR3 region has the DNA TGCGCCAGCAGCTTTATCCTTGCGGGGACAACAGATACGCAGTATTTT. Translated, it gives CASSFILAGTTDTQYF.

This rearrangement joins TRBV4-2 to TRBJ1-2; TRBD1 matches 12 bases. The CDR3 totals 17 residues. Germline CDR1 is LGHNA and CDR2 is YNFKEQ. With V trimmed by 4 bases and J by 4 bases, 10 bases remained unmatched. CDR3 coding DNA: TGTGCCAGCAGCCCCGTGGGGGACAGGGGGCGAGTCTATGGCTACACCTTC. Its translation is CASSPVGDRGRVYGYTF.

This clone was seen a handful of times. CDR3 residues: CASRQVTQETQYF. The CDR3 coding sequence is TGCGCCAGCAGACAGGTAACCCAAGAGACCCAGTACTTC. V is TRBV5-1 and J is TRBJ2-5; a possible D gene is TRBD1 (5 bases). The CDR3 runs to 13 residues. Germline V CDR1 and CDR2: SGHRS, YFSETQ. Trimming took off 5 bases at V and 1 base at J, with 9 bases between the two ends.

This rearrangement joins TRBV11-2 to TRBJ1-1; D is ambiguous. The CDR3 runs 15 residues. Trimming stripped 1 base from V and 1 base from J, with 10 bases between. Germline loops: CDR1 SGHAT, CDR2 FQNNGV. This chain's CDR3 is CASSLATSRNTEAFF. The DNA for the CDR3 is TGTGCCAGCAGCTTAGCCACGTCTCGGAACACTGAAGCTTTCTTT.

The V call is TRBV4-2, the J call TRBJ2-2, with D possibly TRBD2 on 6 matching bases. V lost 0 bases, J lost 1 base, and 12 bases lay in between. This CDR3 is built from 17 residues. Germline-derived CDR1 and CDR2 are LGHNA and YNFKEQ. Here the CDR3 reads CASSQEGRGLNTGELFF. CDR3 in DNA: TGTGCCAGCAGCCAAGAGGGGCGGGGCCTGAACACCGGGGAGCTGTTTTTT.

The J gene is TRBJ2-1, the V gene TRBV7-9; no definite D call. The germline CDR1 and CDR2 sequences are SEHNR and FQNEAQ (reference sequence). The CDR3 is 9 amino acids. Trimming took off 3 bases at V and 13 bases at J, with 4 bases between the two ends. CDR3 loop: CASSFGQFF. CDR3 bases: TGTGCCAGCAGCTTTGGACAGTTCTTC.

V is TRBV6-5 and J is TRBJ2-5; D is unclear. The CDR3 length is 13 residues. The V and J ends lost 0 bases and 6 bases respectively, with 8 bases between them. Germline lookup yields CDR1 MNHEY and CDR2 SVGAGI. CDR3 loop: CASSYSGLQTQYF. CDR3 in DNA: TGTGCCAGCAGTTACTCGGGTTTGCAGACCCAGTACTTC.

The V and J genes are TRBV2 and TRBJ2-5; unclear D gene. The CDR3 is 13 residues long. Germline lookup yields CDR1 SNHLY and CDR2 FYNNEI. Trimming stripped 8 bases from V and 4 bases from J, with 14 bases between. This CDR3 is CASGAGSVETQYF. CDR3 nucleotide sequence: TGTGCCAGCGGCGCCGGGTCGGTAGAGACCCAGTACTTC.

The chain recombines TRBV5-6 with TRBJ2-1, with TRBD1 matching 8 bases. V shed 4 bases and J 8 bases; nucleotides not matched to a gene: 5. The germline CDR1 and CDR2 sequences are SGHDT and YYEEEE. The CDR3 has 13 residues. The CDR3 here is CASSMDRAHEQFF. The DNA for the CDR3 is TGTGCCAGCAGCATGGACAGGGCCCATGAGCAGTTCTTC.

V is TRBV7-3 and J is TRBJ1-2; the D gene is possibly TRBD1 (5 bases). Per the germline V gene, CDR1 is SGHTA and CDR2 is FQGTGA. Trimming took 5 bases from V and 2 from J, leaving 9 bases between them. This CDR3 comprises 13 residues. For the CDR3, the DNA is TGTGCCAGCAGCAGAGACAGCAACTATGGCTACACCTTC. Translating it yields CASSRDSNYGYTF.

This clone was observed a single time. The rearrangement joins TRBV19 to TRBJ1-2; perhaps TRBD1 as D (6 bases). This CDR3 is 14 amino acids long. CDR1 is LNHDA and CDR2 is SQIVND in the germline V gene (reference sequence). Trimming shortened V by 3 bases and J by 8 bases, and 16 bases separated the two germline ends. The CDR3 DNA sequence: TGTGCCAGTAGTATTGGGGGCTCTTTAGGAGGCTACACCTTC. Translated: CASSIGGSLGGYTF.

The chain links TRBV5-6 to TRBJ1-1; D is uncertain. CDR3 length equals 14 residues. The germline V gene has CDR1 SGHDT and CDR2 YYEEEE. The germline V and J ends were trimmed by 3 bases and 3 bases, with 12 bases remaining between them. CDR3 sequence reads: CASSWPRPDTEAFF. The DNA for the CDR3 is TGTGCCAGCAGCTGGCCCCGTCCGGACACTGAAGCTTTCTTT.

This clone was seen a handful of times. The chain employs TRBV6-1 and TRBJ2-1; D gene uncertain. Per the germline V gene, CDR1 is MNHNS and CDR2 is SASEGT. Trimming cost V 1 base and J 8 bases, with 6 bases left between them. This CDR3 spans 12 amino acids. The CDR3 DNA is TGTGCCAGCAGTGAAGAGATCCATGAGCAGTTCTTC. This codes for CASSEEIHEQFF.

The chain has TRBV6-1 and TRBJ1-5; D remains ambiguous. V was pared by 4 bases and J by 3 bases, with 7 bases between. Germline lookup yields CDR1 MNHNS and CDR2 SASEGT. The CDR3 consists of 13 residues. CDR3 protein: CASSVSINQPQHF. The CDR3 DNA sequence: TGTGCCAGCAGTGTGAGTATCAATCAGCCCCAGCATTTT.

This clone was picked up one time. This rearrangement joins TRBV18 to TRBJ1-1; no clear D gene. Trimming removed 0 bases from V and 10 bases from J, with 12 bases in between. The germline gives CDR1 KGHSH, CDR2 LQKENI. The CDR3 has 13 residues. The CDR3 loop reads CASSPPSVDTAFF. In nucleotides, the CDR3 is TGTGCCAGCTCACCACCGTCCGTCGACACAGCTTTCTTT.

The chain couples TRBV10-2 to TRBJ1-2, with 7 bases fitting TRBD1. This CDR3 is 13 amino acids long. Trimming at V came to 6 bases and at J to 2 bases, leaving 3 bases not matched to a gene. Germline assignment: CDR1 WSHSY and CDR2 SAAADI. DNA for the CDR3: TGCGCCAGCAGGATGGGACAGAACTATGGCTACACCTTC. Encoded protein: CASRMGQNYGYTF.

On this clone: Other DNA sequences in this sample translate to the same CDR3. This CDR3 is CASSLEARDYEQYF. In DNA form, the CDR3 reads TGCGCCAGCAGCTTGGAGGCGAGAGACTATGAGCAGTACTTC. The rearrangement links TRBV5-1 to TRBJ2-7; weak D call: TRBD2 (5 bases). Per germline, CDR1 SGHRS and CDR2 YFSETQ. CDR3 length: 14 residues. V dropped 0 bases and J dropped 7 bases, with 14 bases sitting between them. The whole variable domain, remainder taken from reference TRBV5-1 and TRBJ2-7, is KAGVTQTPRYLIKTRGQQVTLSCSPISGHRSVSWYQQTPGQGLQFLFEYFSETQRNKGNFPGRFSGRQFSNSRSEMNVSTLELGDSALYLCASSLEARDYEQYFGPGTRLTVT.

This chain joins TRBV14 and TRBJ1-6; a weak D match, TRBD1 (5 bases). In germline, CDR1 is SGHDN, CDR2 FVKESK. The CDR3 covers 15 residues. The ends were cut back, 0 bases at V and 9 bases at J, with 12 bases in the middle. The CDR3 here is CASSQDVTGVSPLHF. The CDR3 nucleotides read TGTGCCAGCAGCCAAGATGTAACAGGAGTTTCACCCCTCCACTTT.

V is TRBV13 and J is TRBJ2-4, with 8 bases fitting TRBD1. The trim removed 1 base at V and 2 bases at J, leaving 13 bases unmatched. The CDR3 contains 19 residues. The germline gives CDR1 PRHDT, CDR2 FYEKMQ (reference sequence). For the CDR3, the DNA is TGTGCCAGCAGCTTAGAAGCCAGGGGGCGGTGGGAAACCAAAAACATTCAGTACTTC. This translates into CASSLEARGRWETKNIQYF.